This TCR beta chain was sequenced in a study of T-cell memory formation after mild COVID-19. At the level of the study: For the most part, TCR clusters were specific to one donor.

Worth noting for this clonotype: Antigen: not known.

Constant-segment-primed 5'RACE gave TCR alpha and TCR beta cDNA libraries with sample barcodes and UMIs. From the 5' RACE reads, TCRdb called clonotypes with MiXCR, one entry per CDR3 protein. The table lists under 550,000 distinct CDR3 sequences, 18% of them singletons. Trimming cost V 6 bases and J 0 bases, with 23 bases left between them. The CDR3 is 18 amino acids. CDR1 and CDR2 from the germline V gene are KGHSH and LQKENI. Study results and limitations: Those CD4+ clones that contracted were mainly in CM and EM (CD8+ ones in EMRA).

This receptor was obtained from a man aged 18 to 30 who had mild COVID-19 (a few samples of this study predate the infection). Cell type and time point are not known. The chain combines TRBV18 with TRBJ1-1, with D maybe TRBD1 (5 bases). What was sequenced was PBMCs or a T cell subset sorted from them (not recorded which). CDR3 in DNA: TGTGCCAGCTCCCTGACCACCCATGGTGGGGGGATGAACACTGAAGCTTTCTTT. Translation gives CASSLTTHGGGMNTEAFF.